Listed here is a single TCR beta chain. Its specificity is unknown. The data originate from a study of identical twins. The length of the CDR3 is 14 residues. Germline V CDR1 and CDR2: SGHTA, FQGNSA. The V end was cut by 6 bases, the J end by 3 bases, with 12 bases between. There were only healthy Caucasians among the donors. Study-wide results and caveats: Reduced insertions were recorded for abundant cord blood beta clonotypes, with no such pattern in memory repertoires. Excess low generation probability was seen in twin-shared out-of-frame alpha sequences.

One entry per CDR3 protein results from TCRdb running MiXCR on the 5' RACE reads. The sample shows around 450,000 distinct CDR3 sequences, about 14% of them seen only once. The same sample was also studied in work on yellow fever vaccine responses in identical twins.

This receptor was taken from a woman aged 18 to 35 in good health. Material for sequencing was CD4+ T cells sorted from blood. The chain joins TRBV7-2 to TRBJ1-5; TRBD1 might be the D (6 bases). The CDR3 is CASSRDRINQPQHF. CDR3 DNA: TGTGCCAGCAGTCGTGACAGGATCAATCAGCCCCAGCATTTT.